These T cell receptor beta chains were read from a single sample in a study of CD8 T cells in Susac syndrome. One entry per CDR3 protein results from TCRdb running MiXCR on the immunoSEQ multiplex PCR reads. This sample has around 140,000 distinct CDR3 sequences; roughly 95% occur once, and the top ten carry over 0.07%. The sequenced material came from CD4+ T cells from PBMCs. These receptors originate from a human donor in good health. Both conserved end residues are part of each CDR3. Fields, in order: V gene, clone size, D gene, J gene, CDR3 protein, CDR3 DNA. D genes are given only for firm matches. Not every row has a clone size; where given, it reads once, few, many or a size class.

TRBV29-1	-	TRBD2	TRBJ2-7	CSVAKGLAGGPYEQYF	TGCAGCGTTGCTAAGGGACTAGCGGGAGGGCCGTACGAGCAGTACTTC
TRBV20-1	-	-	TRBJ2-7	CSAREALRGQYF	TGCAGTGCTAGAGAGGCCCTACGTGGGCAGTACTTC
TRBV30	-	TRBD2	TRBJ2-3	CAWRWGSGRDTQYF	TGTGCCTGGCGGTGGGGTAGCGGGAGAGATACGCAGTATTTT
TRBV2	-	TRBD1	TRBJ1-4	CASSGPGQDEKLFF	TGTGCCAGCAGTGGTCCGGGACAGGATGAAAAACTGTTTTTT
TRBV20-1	-	TRBD2	TRBJ2-2	CSALGLEDTGELFF	TGCAGTGCCTTGGGACTAGAAGACACCGGGGAGCTGTTTTTT
TRBV19	-	-	TRBJ2-1	CASSSPPGRTYNEQFF	TGTGCCAGTAGTAGCCCCCCGGGACGGACCTACAATGAGCAGTTCTTC
TRBV19	-	-	TRBJ1-1	CASTDTPTGKVVPNTEAFF	TGTGCCAGTACCGATACCCCCACAGGGAAAGTAGTGCCGAACACTGAAGCTTTCTTT
TRBV4-1	once	-	TRBJ1-4	CASSPAKIGHREKLFF	TGCGCCAGCAGCCCAGCCAAGATAGGACATCGGGAAAAACTGTTTTTT
TRBV3-1	-	-	TRBJ1-2	CASSQGSGYGYTF	TGTGCCAGCAGCCAGGGGAGCGGCTATGGCTACACCTTC
TRBV29-1	-	-	TRBJ1-1	CSVEVGRSTEAFF	TGCAGCGTTGAAGTGGGAAGAAGCACTGAAGCTTTCTTT
TRBV20-1	-	TRBD2	TRBJ2-5	CSAEGLAGGSASQETQYF	TGCAGTGCTGAGGGACTAGCGGGAGGGTCGGCGTCCCAAGAGACCCAGTACTTC
TRBV6-5	-	-	TRBJ2-7	CASRRAYEQYF	TGTGCCAGCAGGCGGGCCTACGAGCAGTACTTC
TRBV19	-	-	TRBJ1-5	CASSIARQTYSNQPQHF	TGTGCCAGTAGTATAGCCAGACAGACCTATAGCAATCAGCCCCAGCATTTT
TRBV12-3/TRBV12-4	-	TRBD2	TRBJ2-1	CASSPESGEPYNEQFF	TGTGCCAGCAGTCCCGAGAGCGGGGAGCCCTACAATGAGCAGTTCTTC
TRBV20-1	-	-	TRBJ2-7	CSATRGGAVYEQYF	TGCAGTGCCACGAGGGGGGGGGCGGTCTACGAGCAGTACTTC
TRBV6-5	-	-	TRBJ2-7	CASSRAGRSYEQYF	TGTGCCAGCAGTAGGGCAGGGCGGTCCTACGAGCAGTACTTC
TRBV2	-	-	TRBJ2-2	CASSDRTGELFF	TGTGCCAGCAGTGACAGGACCGGGGAGCTGTTTTTT
TRBV3-1	few	-	TRBJ2-1	CASRGYNEQFF	TGTGCCAGCAGGGGTTACAATGAGCAGTTCTTC
TRBV20-1	-	-	TRBJ2-7	CSARTGPSEQYF	TGCAGTGCTAGGACAGGCCCGAGCGAGCAGTACTTC
TRBV11-2	-	-	TRBJ1-3	CASSLGTGFLSGNTIYF	TGTGCCAGCAGCTTAGGAACAGGGTTTTTATCTGGAAACACCATATATTTT
TRBV7-9	-	-	TRBJ1-1	CASSFIENTEAFF	TGTGCCAGCAGCTTTATAGAGAACACTGAAGCTTTCTTT